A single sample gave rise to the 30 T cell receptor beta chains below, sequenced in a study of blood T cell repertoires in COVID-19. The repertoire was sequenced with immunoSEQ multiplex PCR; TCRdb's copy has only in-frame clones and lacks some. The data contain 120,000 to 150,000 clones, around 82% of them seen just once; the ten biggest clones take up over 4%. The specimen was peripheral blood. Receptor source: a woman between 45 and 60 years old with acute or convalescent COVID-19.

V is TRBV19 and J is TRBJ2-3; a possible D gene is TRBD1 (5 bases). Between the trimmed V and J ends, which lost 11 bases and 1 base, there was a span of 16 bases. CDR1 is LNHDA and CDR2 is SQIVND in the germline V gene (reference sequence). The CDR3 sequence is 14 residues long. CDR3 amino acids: CASRADRGTDTQYF. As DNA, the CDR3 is TGTGCCTCAAGGGCAGACAGAGGCACAGATACGCAGTATTTT.

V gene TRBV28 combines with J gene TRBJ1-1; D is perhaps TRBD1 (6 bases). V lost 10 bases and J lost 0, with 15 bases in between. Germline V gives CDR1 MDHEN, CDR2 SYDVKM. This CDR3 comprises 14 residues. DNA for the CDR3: TGTGCCACCCGTACAGGGACATTGAACACTGAAGCTTTCTTT. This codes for CATRTGTLNTEAFF. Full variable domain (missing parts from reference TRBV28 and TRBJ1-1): DVKVTQSSRYLVKRTGEKVFLECVQDMDHENMFWYRQDPGLGLRLIYFSYDVKMKEKGDIPEGYSVSREKKERFSLILESASTNQTSMYLCATRTGTLNTEAFFGQGTRLTVV.

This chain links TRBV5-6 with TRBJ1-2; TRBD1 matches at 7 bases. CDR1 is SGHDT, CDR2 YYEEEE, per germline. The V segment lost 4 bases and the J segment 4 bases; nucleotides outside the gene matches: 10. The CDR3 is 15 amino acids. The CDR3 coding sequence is TGTGCCAGCAGCCTACCAACAGGGGAGGCCTATGGCTACACCTTC. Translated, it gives CASSLPTGEAYGYTF.

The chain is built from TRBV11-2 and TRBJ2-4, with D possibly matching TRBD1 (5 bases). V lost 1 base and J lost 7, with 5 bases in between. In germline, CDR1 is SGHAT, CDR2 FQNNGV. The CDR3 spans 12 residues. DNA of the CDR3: TGTGCCAGCAGCTTAGGGGGCAACATTCAGTACTTC. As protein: CASSLGGNIQYF. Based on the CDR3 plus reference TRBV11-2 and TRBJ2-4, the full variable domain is EAGVAQSPRYKIIEKRQSVAFWCNPISGHATLYWYQQILGQGPKLLIQFQNNGVVDDSQLPKDRFSAERLKGVDSTLKIQPAKLEDSAVYLCASSLGGNIQYFGAGTRLSVL.

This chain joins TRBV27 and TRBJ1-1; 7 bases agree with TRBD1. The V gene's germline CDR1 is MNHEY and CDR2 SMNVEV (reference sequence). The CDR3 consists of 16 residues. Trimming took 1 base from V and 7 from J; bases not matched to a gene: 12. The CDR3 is CASSLWGTEKAGEAFF. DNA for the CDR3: TGTGCCAGCAGTTTATGGGGGACAGAGAAAGCAGGTGAAGCTTTCTTT.

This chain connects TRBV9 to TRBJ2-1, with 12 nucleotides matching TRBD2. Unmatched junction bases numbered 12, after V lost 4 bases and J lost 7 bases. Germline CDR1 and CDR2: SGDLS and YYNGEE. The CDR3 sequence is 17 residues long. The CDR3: CASSTLAGGARRNEQFF. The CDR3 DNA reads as TGTGCCAGCAGCACCCTAGCGGGGGGGGCTAGGAGGAATGAGCAGTTCTTC.

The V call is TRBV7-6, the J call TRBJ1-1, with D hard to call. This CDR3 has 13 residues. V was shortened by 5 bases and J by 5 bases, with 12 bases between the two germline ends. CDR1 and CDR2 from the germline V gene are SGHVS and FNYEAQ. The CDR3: CASSLNQRTEAFF. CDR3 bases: TGTGCCAGCAGCCTGAATCAGAGGACTGAAGCTTTCTTT.

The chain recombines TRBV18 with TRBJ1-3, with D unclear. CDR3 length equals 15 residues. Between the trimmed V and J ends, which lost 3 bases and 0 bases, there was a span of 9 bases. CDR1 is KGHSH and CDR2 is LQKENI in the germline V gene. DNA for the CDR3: TGTGCCAGCTCACCCTCGGTCTACTCTGGAAACACCATATATTTT. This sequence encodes CASSPSVYSGNTIYF.

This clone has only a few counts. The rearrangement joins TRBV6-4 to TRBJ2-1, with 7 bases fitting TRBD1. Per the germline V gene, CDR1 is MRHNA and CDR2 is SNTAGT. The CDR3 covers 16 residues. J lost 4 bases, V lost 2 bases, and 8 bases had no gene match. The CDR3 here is CASSDDRQGEYNEQFF. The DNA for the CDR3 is TGTGCCAGCAGTGACGACCGACAGGGAGAATACAATGAGCAGTTCTTC.

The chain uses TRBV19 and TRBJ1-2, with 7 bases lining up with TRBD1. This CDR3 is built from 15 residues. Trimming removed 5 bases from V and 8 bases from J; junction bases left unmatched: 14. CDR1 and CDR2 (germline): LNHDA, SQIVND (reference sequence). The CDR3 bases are TGTGCCAGTAGTCCGACCTCACAGGGGTCGGTAGGCTACACCTTC. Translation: CASSPTSQGSVGYTF.

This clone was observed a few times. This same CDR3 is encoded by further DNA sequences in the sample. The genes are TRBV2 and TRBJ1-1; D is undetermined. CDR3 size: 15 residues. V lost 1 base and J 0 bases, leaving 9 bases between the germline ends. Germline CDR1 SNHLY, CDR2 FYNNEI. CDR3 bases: TGTGCCAGCAGTGAAGGGGCCGGCATGAACACTGAAGCTTTCTTT. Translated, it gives CASSEGAGMNTEAFF.

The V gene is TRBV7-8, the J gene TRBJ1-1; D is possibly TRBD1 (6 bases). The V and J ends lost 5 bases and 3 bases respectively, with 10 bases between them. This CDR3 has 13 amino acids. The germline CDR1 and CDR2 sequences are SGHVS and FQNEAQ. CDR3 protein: CASSVQGDTEAFF. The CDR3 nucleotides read TGTGCCAGCAGCGTACAGGGAGACACTGAAGCTTTCTTT.

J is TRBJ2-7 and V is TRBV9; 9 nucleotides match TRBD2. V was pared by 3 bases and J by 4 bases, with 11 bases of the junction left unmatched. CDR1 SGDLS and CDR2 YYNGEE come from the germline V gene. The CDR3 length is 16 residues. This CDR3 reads CASSASSGTSFYEQYF. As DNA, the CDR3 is TGTGCCAGCAGCGCCTCTTCCGGGACTAGCTTTTACGAGCAGTACTTC.

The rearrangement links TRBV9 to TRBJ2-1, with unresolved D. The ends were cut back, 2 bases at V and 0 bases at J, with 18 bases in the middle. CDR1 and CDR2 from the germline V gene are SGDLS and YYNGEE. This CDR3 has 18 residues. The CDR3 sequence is CASSVTYLGSYSYNEQFF. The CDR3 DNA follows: TGTGCCAGCAGCGTGACCTATTTGGGTAGCTACTCCTACAATGAGCAGTTCTTC.

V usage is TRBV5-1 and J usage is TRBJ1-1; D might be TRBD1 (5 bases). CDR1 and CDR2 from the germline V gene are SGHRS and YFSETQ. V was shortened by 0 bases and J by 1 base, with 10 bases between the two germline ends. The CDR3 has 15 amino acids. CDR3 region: CASSLELGPNTEAFF. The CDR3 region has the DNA TGCGCCAGCAGCTTGGAATTGGGGCCGAACACTGAAGCTTTCTTT.

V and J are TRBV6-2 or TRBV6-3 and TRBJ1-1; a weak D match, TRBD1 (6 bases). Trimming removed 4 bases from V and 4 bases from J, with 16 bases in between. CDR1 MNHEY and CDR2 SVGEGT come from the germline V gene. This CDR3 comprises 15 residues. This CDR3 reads CASSLTGIRLTEAFF. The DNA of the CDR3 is TGTGCCAGCAGTTTGACAGGAATTAGGCTCACTGAAGCTTTCTTT.

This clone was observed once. CDR3 DNA: TGTGCCAGCAGCTTGGAGGGGACAGGGGTATCACCCCTCCACTTT. Its protein is CASSLEGTGVSPLHF. V usage is TRBV5-4 and J usage is TRBJ1-6; 10 nucleotides agree with TRBD1. Germline loops: CDR1 SGHNT, CDR2 YYREEE (reference sequence). V gave up 0 bases and J gave up 10 bases; unmatched junction bases: 4. This CDR3 contains 15 residues.

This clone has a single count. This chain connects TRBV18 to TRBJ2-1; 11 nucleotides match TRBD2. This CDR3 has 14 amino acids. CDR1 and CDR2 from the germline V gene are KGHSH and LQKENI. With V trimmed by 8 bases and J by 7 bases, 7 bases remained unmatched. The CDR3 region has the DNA TGTGCCAGCCGACTAGCGGGGCGAGGAAATGAGCAGTTCTTC. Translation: CASRLAGRGNEQFF.

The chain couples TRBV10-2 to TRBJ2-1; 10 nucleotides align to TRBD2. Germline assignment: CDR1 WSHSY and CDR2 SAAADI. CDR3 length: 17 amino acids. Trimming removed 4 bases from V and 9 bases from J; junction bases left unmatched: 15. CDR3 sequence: CASSGGTQRGGHSEQFF. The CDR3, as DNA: TGCGCCAGCAGTGGGGGGACCCAGCGGGGGGGCCACAGTGAGCAGTTCTTC.

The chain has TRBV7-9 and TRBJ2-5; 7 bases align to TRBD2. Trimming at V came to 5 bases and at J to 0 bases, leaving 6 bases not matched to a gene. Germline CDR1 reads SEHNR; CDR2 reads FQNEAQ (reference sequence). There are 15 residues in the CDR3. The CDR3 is CASSPGTTYQETQYF. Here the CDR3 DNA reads TGTGCCAGCAGCCCGGGGACTACGTACCAAGAGACCCAGTACTTC.

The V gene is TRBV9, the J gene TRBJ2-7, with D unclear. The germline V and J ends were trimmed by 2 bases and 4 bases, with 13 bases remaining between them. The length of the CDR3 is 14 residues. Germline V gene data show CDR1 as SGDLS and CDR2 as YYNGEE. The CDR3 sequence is CASSVGQHPYEQYF. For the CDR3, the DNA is TGTGCCAGCAGCGTTGGGCAGCACCCGTACGAGCAGTACTTC.

The CDR3 spells CASRGGLQPQHF. The CDR3, as DNA: TGTGCCAGCAGGGGAGGGTTGCAGCCCCAGCATTTT. The chain couples TRBV2 to TRBJ1-5; D gene ambiguous. CDR1 and CDR2 from the germline V gene are SNHLY and FYNNEI. The CDR3 sequence is 12 residues long. V was pared by 6 bases and J by 7 bases, with 10 bases between.

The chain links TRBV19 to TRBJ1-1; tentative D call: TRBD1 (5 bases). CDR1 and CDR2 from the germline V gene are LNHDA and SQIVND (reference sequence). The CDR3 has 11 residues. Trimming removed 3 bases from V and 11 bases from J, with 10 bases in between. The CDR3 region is CASSIRGDAFF. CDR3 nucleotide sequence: TGTGCCAGTAGTATTCGGGGGGACGCTTTCTTT.

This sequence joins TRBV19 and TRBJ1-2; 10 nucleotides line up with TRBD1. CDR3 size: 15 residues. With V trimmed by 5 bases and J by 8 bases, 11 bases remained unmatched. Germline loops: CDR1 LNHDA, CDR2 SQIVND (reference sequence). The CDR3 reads CASSFYDRGLKGYTF. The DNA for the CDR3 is TGTGCCAGTAGTTTTTACGACAGGGGGCTAAAGGGCTACACCTTC.

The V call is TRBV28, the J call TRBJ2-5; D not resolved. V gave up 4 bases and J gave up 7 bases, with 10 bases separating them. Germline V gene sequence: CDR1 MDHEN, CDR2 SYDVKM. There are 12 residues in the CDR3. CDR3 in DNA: TGTGCCAGCAGTTCGAACGGGTTGACCCAGTACTTC. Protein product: CASSSNGLTQYF. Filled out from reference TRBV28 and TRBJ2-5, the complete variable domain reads DVKVTQSSRYLVKRTGEKVFLECVQDMDHENMFWYRQDPGLGLRLIYFSYDVKMKEKGDIPEGYSVSREKKERFSLILESASTNQTSMYLCASSSNGLTQYFGPGTRLLVL.

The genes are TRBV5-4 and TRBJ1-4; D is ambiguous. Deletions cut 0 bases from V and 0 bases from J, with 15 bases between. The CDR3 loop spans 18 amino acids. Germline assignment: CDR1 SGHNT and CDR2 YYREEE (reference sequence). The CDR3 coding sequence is TGTGCCAGCAGCTTGGACCAGACATCACTTCCAACTAATGAAAAACTGTTTTTT. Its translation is CASSLDQTSLPTNEKLFF.

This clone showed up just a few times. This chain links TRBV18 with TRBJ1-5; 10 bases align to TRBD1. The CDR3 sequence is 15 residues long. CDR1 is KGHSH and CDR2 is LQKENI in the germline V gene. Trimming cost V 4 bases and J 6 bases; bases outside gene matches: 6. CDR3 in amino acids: CASSLDRGLGQPQHF. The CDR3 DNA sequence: TGTGCCAGCTCACTAGACAGGGGGCTAGGTCAGCCCCAGCATTTT.

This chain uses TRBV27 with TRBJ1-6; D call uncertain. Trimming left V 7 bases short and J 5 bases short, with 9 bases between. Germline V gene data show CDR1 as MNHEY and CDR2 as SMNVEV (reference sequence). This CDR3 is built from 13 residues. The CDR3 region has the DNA TGTGCCAGCAAGATGCAGGATAATTCACCCCTCCACTTT. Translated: CASKMQDNSPLHF.

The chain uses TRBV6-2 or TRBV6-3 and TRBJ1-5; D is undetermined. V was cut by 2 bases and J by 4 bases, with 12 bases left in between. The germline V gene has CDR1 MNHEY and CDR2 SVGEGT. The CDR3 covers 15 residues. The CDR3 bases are TGTGCCAGCAGTTACGAGTCAGGCCAAAATCAGCCCCAGCATTTT. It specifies CASSYESGQNQPQHF.

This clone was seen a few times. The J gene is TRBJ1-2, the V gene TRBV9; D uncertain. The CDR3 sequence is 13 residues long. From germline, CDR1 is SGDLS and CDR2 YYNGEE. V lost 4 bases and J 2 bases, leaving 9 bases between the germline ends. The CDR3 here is CASSPQENYGYTF. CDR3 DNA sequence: TGTGCCAGCAGCCCTCAGGAAAACTATGGCTACACCTTC.